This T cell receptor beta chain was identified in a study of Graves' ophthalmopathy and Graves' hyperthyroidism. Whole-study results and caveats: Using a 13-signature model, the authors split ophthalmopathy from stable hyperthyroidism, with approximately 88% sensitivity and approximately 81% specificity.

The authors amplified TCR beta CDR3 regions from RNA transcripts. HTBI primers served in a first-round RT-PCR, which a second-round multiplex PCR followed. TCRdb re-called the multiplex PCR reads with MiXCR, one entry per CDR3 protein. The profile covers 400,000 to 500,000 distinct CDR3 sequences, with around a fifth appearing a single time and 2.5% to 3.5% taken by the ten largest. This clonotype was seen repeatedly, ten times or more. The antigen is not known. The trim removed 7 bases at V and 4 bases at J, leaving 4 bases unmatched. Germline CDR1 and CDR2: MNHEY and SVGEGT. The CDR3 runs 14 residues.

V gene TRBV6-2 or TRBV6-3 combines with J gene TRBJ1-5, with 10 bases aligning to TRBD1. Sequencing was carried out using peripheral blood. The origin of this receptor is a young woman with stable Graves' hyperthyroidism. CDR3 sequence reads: CASTRTGGNQPQHF. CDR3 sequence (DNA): TGTGCCAGCACCCGGACAGGGGGAAATCAGCCCCAGCATTTT.